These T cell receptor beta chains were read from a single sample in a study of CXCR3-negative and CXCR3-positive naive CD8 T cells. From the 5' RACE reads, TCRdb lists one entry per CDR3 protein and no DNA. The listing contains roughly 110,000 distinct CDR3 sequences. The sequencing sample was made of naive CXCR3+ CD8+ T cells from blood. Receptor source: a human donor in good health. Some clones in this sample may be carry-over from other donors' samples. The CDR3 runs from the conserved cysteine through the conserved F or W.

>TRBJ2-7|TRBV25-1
CASSDGLYEQYF
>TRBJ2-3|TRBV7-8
CASSLLMGRGPDTQYF
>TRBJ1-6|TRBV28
CASSLYRLSSNSPLHF
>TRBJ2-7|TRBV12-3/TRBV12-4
CASSFLASEQYF
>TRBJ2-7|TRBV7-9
CASSLALTNYEQYF
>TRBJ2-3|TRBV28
CASSPTGGGTDTQYF
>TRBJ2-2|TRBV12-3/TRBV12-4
CASSDSGEANTGELFF
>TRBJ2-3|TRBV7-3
CASSVFGPGLGTDTKYF
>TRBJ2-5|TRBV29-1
CSVGQGVGETQYF
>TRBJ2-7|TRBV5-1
CASSLFGGGAYEQYF
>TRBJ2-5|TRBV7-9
CASSDPGVQETQYF
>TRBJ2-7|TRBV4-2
CASSLLLPGEHEQYF